This T cell receptor (beta chain) comes out of a study of blood T cells in healthy people across ages. Regarding this clonotype: Its antigen is still unknown.

Study observations and caveats: Calculation of diversity from one million T cells yielded estimates considered to be underestimates.

Combining a sample-barcoded 5' primer with a J-beta primer mix, a second PCR ran for roughly 7 to 12 cycles. MiXCR was run by TCRdb on the 5' RACE reads, yielding one entry per CDR3 protein. This sample has fewer than 950,000 distinct CDR3 sequences; about 53% occur once, and the top ten carry around 41%. The CDR3 consists of 14 residues. Per germline, CDR1 MNHEY and CDR2 SVGAGI. Between the trimmed V and J ends, which lost 2 bases and 8 bases, there was a span of 13 bases. The sequencing sample was made of blood. The TCR sequence derives from a man older than 75 in good health. This sequence joins TRBV6-5 and TRBJ2-1; possible D gene TRBD1, 6 bases. Written as DNA, the CDR3 is TGTGCCAGCAGTTACCCTGGACAGCACGATGAGCAGTTCTTC. This codes for CASSYPGQHDEQFF.